This entry is about one T cell receptor beta chain. This table comes from immunoSEQ multiplex PCR, and its TCRdb copy is limited to in-frame clones, with some not included. This table has over 200,000 clones, roughly 88% appearing once. V shed 3 bases and J shed 4 bases, with 12 bases lying between them. The CDR3 length is 15 residues. Germline CDR1 is MNHEY and CDR2 is SMNVEV (reference sequence). The sample belongs to a study of cytomegalovirus exposure and HLA in healthy donors. While the first cohort had over 650 subjects, the donors belonged to the separate validation cohort of roughly 130 subjects.

The specimen sequenced was PBMCs. The chain links TRBV27 to TRBJ2-2; possible D gene TRBD1, 6 bases. This sequence originates from a woman younger than 45 in good health and CMV-seropositive. The CDR3 sequence: CASSFRTELTGELFF. The CDR3, as DNA: TGTGCCAGCAGTTTTAGGACAGAGCTCACCGGGGAGCTGTTTTTT.